This TCR beta chain originates from a study of blood T cell repertoires in COVID-19. About the research overall: Samples of COVID-19 (acute and convalescent) were obtained from the United States, Italy and Spain.

V dropped 5 bases and J dropped 0 bases, with 19 bases sitting between them. The CDR3 consists of 18 residues. CDR1 is MNHEY and CDR2 is SMNVEV in the germline V gene (reference sequence). Some clones are missing from TCRdb's copy, which holds only in-frame ones; the method was immunoSEQ multiplex PCR. Among 120,000 to 150,000 clones listed, 85% were seen once. Sequenced sample: peripheral blood. The TCR was taken from a man aged 45-65 years with acute or convalescent COVID-19. The rearrangement joins TRBV27 to TRBJ1-4; D perhaps matches TRBD1 (6 bases). The CDR3 nucleotides are TGTGCCAGCAGTCTAACTGGCGGGGGCTATGCAACTAATGAAAAACTGTTTTTT. It codes for CASSLTGGGYATNEKLFF.